A selection of T cell receptor beta chains follows, all from one sample in a study of cytomegalovirus exposure and HLA in healthy donors. Using immunoSEQ multiplex PCR, the repertoire was profiled, and TCRdb retains in-frame clones only, with some absent. Here the sample spans approximately 70,000 clones, around 76% being singletons. The source material was PBMCs. These receptors originate from a woman in her thirties in good health and CMV-seropositive. Each CDR3 is given with its conserved first and last residue. A D gene is named only where the DNA matches it firmly. Size tells how often a clone was seen (once, few, many) or the class of an expanded clone, and some rows leave it out.

NA	NA	TRBV7-2	TRBJ1-1	CASSPPLNTEAFF	TGTGCCAGCAGCCCCCCTTTGAACACTGAAGCTTTCTTT
NA	TRBD1	TRBV28	TRBJ1-2	CASSSPRGRLWSGYTF	TGTGCCAGCAGCTCGCCCAGGGGGCGCTTATGGAGTGGCTACACCTTC
NA	TRBD1	TRBV7-8	TRBJ2-1	CASRLSPGTGDEEQFF	TGTGCCAGCAGGCTAAGTCCCGGGACAGGGGATGAGGAGCAGTTCTTC
NA	TRBD1	TRBV6-1	TRBJ1-5	CASLGTGWFGQPQHF	TGTGCCAGCTTAGGGACAGGGTGGTTCGGTCAGCCCCAGCATTTT
NA	TRBD1	TRBV5-4	TRBJ1-1	CASSFEWDRGLSEAFF	TGTGCCAGCAGCTTCGAATGGGACAGGGGGCTTAGTGAAGCTTTCTTT
NA	NA	TRBV5-1	TRBJ2-2	CASSVGQNTGELFF	TGCGCCAGCAGCGTAGGACAGAACACCGGGGAGCTGTTTTTT
few	NA	TRBV28	TRBJ2-7	CASSLPSQRLGYEQYF	TGTGCCAGCAGTTTACCCTCCCAGCGGCTGGGCTACGAGCAGTACTTC
NA	NA	TRBV30	TRBJ1-5	CAWSEYSNQPQHF	TGTGCCTGGAGTGAATATAGCAATCAGCCCCAGCATTTT
NA	NA	TRBV5-6	TRBJ2-1	CASSSDGGEQFF	TGTGCCAGCAGCTCGGACGGGGGTGAGCAGTTCTTC
NA	TRBD2	TRBV7-9	TRBJ2-1	CASSSQSSGAFF	TGTGCCAGCAGCTCCCAAAGTAGCGGGGCGTTCTTC
few	NA	TRBV7-6	TRBJ2-2	CASSRLRVAGELFF	TGTGCCAGCAGCCGTCTCAGGGTAGCCGGGGAGCTGTTTTTT
once	NA	TRBV6-5	TRBJ1-1	CASMLGGGNTEAFF	TGTGCCAGTATGCTTGGAGGCGGGAACACTGAGGCTTTCTTT
NA	NA	TRBV5-5	TRBJ1-5	CASSSAVGGGQPQHF	TGTGCCAGCAGCTCCGCCGTCGGGGGGGGACAGCCCCAGCATTTT
NA	NA	TRBV29-1	TRBJ2-1	CSVDGGLYNEQFF	TGCAGCGTTGATGGGGGACTCTACAATGAGCAGTTCTTC
once	TRBD1	TRBV15	TRBJ2-7	CATSAQGFYEQYF	TGTGCCACCAGCGCACAGGGGTTCTACGAGCAGTACTTC
NA	NA	TRBV9	TRBJ2-1	CASSALRGEQFF	TGTGCCAGCAGCGCACTACGAGGTGAGCAGTTCTTC
NA	NA	TRBV18	TRBJ2-1	CASSPVGGTSYNEQFF	TGTGCCAGCTCACCGGTGGGGGGTACCTCCTACAATGAGCAGTTCTTC
few	TRBD1	TRBV5-4	TRBJ2-7	CASSPDRFPYEQYF	TGTGCCAGCAGCCCGGACAGGTTCCCCTACGAGCAGTACTTC
NA	NA	TRBV2	TRBJ1-1	CASFLTSTGDTEAFF	TGTGCCAGCTTCCTCACTTCAACCGGAGACACTGAAGCTTTCTTT
NA	TRBD1	TRBV29-1	TRBJ2-3	CSALQGAATDTQYF	TGCAGCGCCTTACAGGGGGCGGCGACAGATACGCAGTATTTT
NA	NA	TRBV29-1	TRBJ2-7	CSVSGIKEQYF	TGCAGCGTGAGCGGTATAAAGGAGCAGTACTTC
NA	NA	TRBV5-1	TRBJ1-4	CASTTGRTHATNEKLFF	TGCGCCAGCACGACAGGTCGTACCCACGCAACTAATGAAAAACTGTTTTTT
NA	NA	TRBV6-1	TRBJ1-5	CASSESGGSHQPQHF	TGTGCCAGCAGTGAATCCGGGGGATCTCATCAGCCCCAGCATTTT
NA	NA	TRBV23-1	TRBJ2-7	CASTSQVNSYEQYF	TGCGCCAGCACTTCCCAGGTGAACTCCTACGAGCAGTACTTC
NA	TRBD1	TRBV6-5	TRBJ2-5	CASSLTTGSLETQYF	TGTGCCAGCAGTCTCACGACAGGGTCCTTGGAGACCCAGTACTTC
NA	TRBD1	TRBV10-3	TRBJ1-1	CAISEATGMNTEAFF	TGTGCCATCAGTGAGGCGACAGGGATGAACACTGAAGCTTTCTTT
NA	NA	TRBV30	TRBJ2-7	CAWSVSGSEQYF	TGTGCCTGGAGTGTATCCGGGAGCGAGCAGTACTTC
NA	NA	TRBV4-2	TRBJ2-7	CASSQWKGYEQYF	TGTGCCAGCAGCCAATGGAAGGGGTACGAGCAGTACTTC
NA	NA	TRBV25-1	TRBJ1-2	CASRTTGGYTF	TGTGCCAGCAGGACGACGGGTGGCTACACCTTC
NA	NA	TRBV30	TRBJ1-4	CAWTATNEKLFF	TGTGCCTGGACAGCAACTAATGAAAAACTGTTTTTT
NA	TRBD2	TRBV28	TRBJ2-1	CASSWGGEQFF	TGTGCCAGCAGCTGGGGAGGGGAGCAGTTCTTC
NA	TRBD1	TRBV10-3	TRBJ2-3	CAIGTGEDTDTQYF	TGTGCCATCGGGACAGGGGAGGACACAGATACGCAGTATTTT
once	TRBD1	TRBV7-8	TRBJ1-1	CASSLGTGFGTEAFF	TGTGCCAGCAGCTTAGGGACAGGGTTCGGGACTGAAGCTTTCTTT
NA	NA	TRBV4-1	TRBJ2-7	CASSQEWTVRSGEQYF	TGCGCCAGCAGCCAAGAATGGACTGTCCGCTCAGGTGAGCAGTACTTC
NA	NA	TRBV5-4	TRBJ2-5	CASSTTSRGRETQYF	TGTGCCAGCAGCACTACCTCCAGGGGTCGGGAGACCCAGTACTTC
NA	NA	TRBV6-5	TRBJ2-7	CATRYYEQYF	TGTGCCACCAGATACTACGAGCAGTACTTC
few	TRBD2	TRBV29-1	TRBJ2-5	CSVEGPSGRYQETQYF	TGCAGCGTTGAAGGCCCTAGCGGGAGGTACCAAGAGACCCAGTACTTC
NA	NA	TRBV7-9	TRBJ2-5	CASSSTQETQYF	TGTGCCAGCAGCTCCACTCAAGAGACCCAGTACTTC
NA	NA	TRBV30	TRBJ2-6	CAWTRGASGANVLTF	TGTGCCTGGACGCGGGGAGCTTCTGGGGCCAACGTCCTGACTTTC
NA	NA	TRBV6-6	TRBJ2-7	CASRLPLREQYF	TGTGCCAGCAGGTTACCCCTCCGGGAGCAGTACTTC
NA	NA	TRBV6-1	TRBJ2-3	CASSQVLWDTQYF	TGTGCCAGCAGTCAAGTTCTATGGGATACGCAGTATTTT
NA	NA	TRBV29-1	TRBJ1-1	CSVEDTTGVAFF	TGCAGCGTTGAAGATACGACGGGAGTAGCTTTCTTT
NA	NA	TRBV29-1	TRBJ2-7	CSARRTNDEQYF	TGCAGCGCGCGCAGGACAAACGACGAGCAGTACTTC
NA	TRBD2	TRBV9	TRBJ2-7	CASSVGTSRTYEQYF	TGTGCCAGCAGCGTAGGGACTAGCAGAACCTACGAGCAGTACTTC
NA	TRBD2	TRBV20-1	TRBJ2-5	CSAAGAETQYF	TGCAGTGCGGCGGGAGCAGAGACCCAGTACTTC
NA	TRBD1	TRBV4-1	TRBJ1-5	CASSQAGQGNQPQHF	TGCGCCAGCAGCCAAGCAGGACAGGGCAATCAGCCCCAGCATTTT
NA	TRBD1	TRBV15	TRBJ1-4	CATSRWGQGNEKLFF	TGTGCCACCAGCAGATGGGGACAGGGAAATGAAAAACTGTTTTTT
NA	NA	TRBV5-1	TRBJ2-1	CASSWDTSSCNEQFF	TGCGCCAGCAGCTGGGACACCAGCTCCTGCAATGAGCAGTTCTTC
NA	TRBD1	TRBV6-5	TRBJ1-2	CASRRKTGIYGYTF	TGTGCCAGCAGGCGAAAGACAGGGATCTATGGCTACACCTTC